These 17 T cell receptor beta chains were sequenced from one sample in a study of T cell responses to AZD1222 COVID-19 vaccine. Sequenced by immunoSEQ multiplex PCR; TCRdb stores in-frame clones only, minus some. The sample includes about 97,000 clones, approximately 90% of them seen just once. The source material was peripheral blood, sampled on day 0 of AZD1222 vaccination. These receptors were taken from an adult in good health.

The chain combines TRBV28 with TRBJ1-4; a weak D match, TRBD1 (6 bases). Germline CDR1 and CDR2: MDHEN and SYDVKM. V lost 5 bases and J 6 bases, leaving 7 bases between the germline ends. The CDR3 consists of 12 residues. As DNA, the CDR3 is TGTGCCAGCAGTAGACAGGATGAAAAACTGTTTTTT. This codes for CASSRQDEKLFF.

The V call is TRBV7-6, the J call TRBJ2-3; 7 bases map to TRBD2. The CDR3 has 15 residues. V shed 1 base, J shed 1 base, and the junction held 2 bases outside the gene matches. Germline values: CDR1 SGHVS, CDR2 FNYEAQ. CDR3 DNA sequence: TGTGCCAGCAGCTTAGGGAGCGGGGGCACAGATACGCAGTATTTT. This gives the protein CASSLGSGGTDTQYF.

The rearrangement joins TRBV7-9 to TRBJ1-1, with 9 bases lining up with TRBD1. The germline gives CDR1 SEHNR, CDR2 FQNEAQ (reference sequence). After removal of 5 bases from V and 4 bases from J, the junction contained 8 bases not matched to a gene. This CDR3 is 15 amino acids long. The CDR3 here is CASSPGQGGSTEAFF. CDR3 nucleotides: TGTGCCAGCAGCCCGGGACAGGGAGGGAGCACTGAAGCTTTCTTT.

The chain combines TRBV28 with TRBJ2-1; D is unresolved. Trimming cost V 2 bases and J 13 bases, with 9 bases left between them. Germline assignment: CDR1 MDHEN and CDR2 SYDVKM. This CDR3 is built from 11 residues. In DNA form, the CDR3 reads TGTGCCAGCAGTTTAGGTCACTCTCAGTTCTTC. Amino acid sequence: CASSLGHSQFF. Combining the CDR3 with reference TRBV28 and TRBJ2-1 gives the whole variable domain DVKVTQSSRYLVKRTGEKVFLECVQDMDHENMFWYRQDPGLGLRLIYFSYDVKMKEKGDIPEGYSVSREKKERFSLILESASTNQTSMYLCASSLGHSQFFGPGTRLTVL.

V and J are TRBV25-1 and TRBJ1-4; D uncertain. Trimming cost V 3 bases and J 3 bases, with 11 bases left between them. The CDR3 has 15 residues. Germline-derived CDR1 and CDR2 are MGHDK and SYGVNS. CDR3 DNA: TGTGCCAGCAGTGAGAATCGAGGGTCTAATGAAAAACTGTTTTTT. This translates into CASSENRGSNEKLFF. Complete variable domain (other parts from reference TRBV25-1 and TRBJ1-4): EADIYQTPRYLVIGTGKKITLECSQTMGHDKMYWYQQDPGMELHLIHYSYGVNSTEKGDLSSESTVSRIRTEHFPLTLESARPSHTSQYLCASSENRGSNEKLFFGSGTQLSVL.

This sequence joins TRBV4-1 and TRBJ1-2, with D uncertain. Trimming shortened V by 0 bases and J by 4 bases, and 6 bases separated the two germline ends. This CDR3 spans 13 amino acids. Germline V gene lookup returns CDR1 MGHRA and CDR2 YSYEKL. DNA for the CDR3: TGCGCCAGCAGCCAAGAGTCCACCTATGGCTACACCTTC. Its protein product is CASSQESTYGYTF.

The chain uses TRBV3-1 (or the pseudogene TRBV3-2) and TRBJ1-3, with D perhaps matching TRBD1 (5 bases). This CDR3 is built from 16 residues. The ends were cut back, 4 bases at V and 3 bases at J, with 16 bases in the middle. Germline loops: CDR1 LGHDT, CDR2 YNNKEL (reference sequence). The chain's CDR3 is CASSRGTAADGNTIYF. CDR3 coding DNA: TGTGCCAGCAGCCGAGGGACGGCGGCGGATGGAAACACCATATATTTT.

This chain uses TRBV2 with TRBJ2-2; D is uncertain. Germline V gives CDR1 SNHLY, CDR2 FYNNEI. The CDR3 extends over 12 amino acids. V lost 3 bases to trimming and J lost 6 bases, with 5 bases between them. In nucleotides, the CDR3 is TGTGCCAGCAGTGAGTTATCCGGGGAGCTGTTTTTT. Its protein is CASSELSGELFF.

This rearrangement joins TRBV11-2 to TRBJ1-1; D is unclear. Germline CDR1 is SGHAT and CDR2 is FQNNGV. The germline V and J ends were trimmed by 0 bases and 6 bases, with 8 bases remaining between them. The CDR3 has 13 residues. In DNA form, the CDR3 reads TGTGCCAGCAGCTTAGATCTAGGGTCTGAAGCTTTCTTT. Translated: CASSLDLGSEAFF.

The CDR3 DNA is TGTGCCAGCAGGGGTGACGACTATGGCTACACCTTC. It encodes CASRGDDYGYTF. The rearrangement joins TRBV5-5 to TRBJ1-2; D uncertain. This CDR3 is 12 amino acids long. Germline V gives CDR1 SGHKS, CDR2 YYEKEE (reference sequence). Trimming shortened V by 5 bases and J by 3 bases, and 8 bases separated the two germline ends. The variable domain in full, with the rest retrieved from reference TRBV5-5 and TRBJ1-2, is DAGVTQSPTHLIKTRGQQVTLRCSPISGHKSVSWYQQVLGQGPQFIFQYYEKEERGRGNFPDRFSARQFPNYSSELNVNALLLGDSALYLCASRGDDYGYTFGSGTRLTVV.

The chain employs TRBV6-5 and TRBJ1-1, with D possibly TRBD1 on 6 matching bases. There are 15 residues in the CDR3. The germline V gene has CDR1 MNHEY and CDR2 SVGAGI. V lost 5 bases and J lost 5, with 18 bases in between. The CDR3 DNA reads TGTGCCAGCAGTCAGACTTTTGGGGGCGGGACTGAAGCTTTCTTT. Amino acid sequence: CASSQTFGGGTEAFF.

The chain uses TRBV4-2 and TRBJ1-4; 8 bases map to TRBD1. Germline V CDR1 and CDR2: LGHNA, YNFKEQ. The V gene end was trimmed by 3 bases and the J gene end by 8 bases; junction bases not matched to a gene: 8. CDR3 length equals 15 residues. The CDR3 region is CASSHTDRDNEKLFF. CDR3 in DNA: TGTGCCAGCAGCCATACGGACAGGGATAACGAAAAACTGTTTTTT.

CDR3 sequence reads: CASSYSQGITGELFF. The CDR3 DNA sequence: TGTGCCAGCAGTTACTCACAGGGGATCACCGGGGAGCTGTTTTTT. This chain connects TRBV6-2 or TRBV6-3 to TRBJ2-2, with TRBD1 matching over 7 bases. The V and J ends lost 0 bases and 4 bases, in that order; junction bases with no gene match: 2. This CDR3 spans 15 amino acids. Germline V gene data show CDR1 as MNHEY and CDR2 as SVGEGT.

This chain uses TRBV5-1 with TRBJ1-2, with D maybe TRBD1 (6 bases). CDR1 and CDR2 from the germline V gene are SGHRS and YFSETQ. Deletions cut 2 bases from V and 6 bases from J, with 14 bases between. The CDR3 totals 14 residues. The CDR3: CASSFHLRDNGYTF. The CDR3 DNA is TGCGCCAGCAGCTTCCACTTAAGGGACAATGGCTACACCTTC. Supplemented by reference TRBV5-1 and TRBJ1-2, the full variable domain reads KAGVTQTPRYLIKTRGQQVTLSCSPISGHRSVSWYQQTPGQGLQFLFEYFSETQRNKGNFPGRFSGRQFSNSRSEMNVSTLELGDSALYLCASSFHLRDNGYTFGSGTRLTVV.

The V and J genes are TRBV11-2 and TRBJ1-1, with no clear D. CDR1 and CDR2 (germline): SGHAT, FQNNGV. V lost 4 bases to trimming and J lost 11 bases, with 26 bases between them. The CDR3 is made up of 16 amino acids. The CDR3 is CASSSPLYQTQFRAFF. As DNA, the CDR3 is TGTGCCAGCAGCTCTCCTCTTTACCAAACTCAATTTAGGGCTTTCTTT.

The chain joins TRBV7-9 to TRBJ1-2; a weak D match, TRBD1 (5 bases). V lost 5 bases, J lost 5 bases, and 15 bases lay in between. Germline V lookup: CDR1 SEHNR, CDR2 FQNEAQ (reference sequence). This CDR3 spans 14 amino acids. CDR3 amino acids: CASSRSGDAYGYTF. In DNA, the CDR3 is TGTGCCAGCAGCCGGAGCGGGGACGCGTATGGCTACACCTTC.

The V gene is TRBV28, the J gene TRBJ2-7; D may match TRBD1 or TRBD2 (6 bases each). Trimming shortened V by 7 bases and J by 4 bases, and 14 bases separated the two germline ends. In germline, CDR1 is MDHEN, CDR2 SYDVKM. The length of the CDR3 is 13 residues. The CDR3 coding sequence is TGTGCCAGCACTAGGGGGAGGTCTTACGAGCAGTACTTC. Encoded protein: CASTRGRSYEQYF.